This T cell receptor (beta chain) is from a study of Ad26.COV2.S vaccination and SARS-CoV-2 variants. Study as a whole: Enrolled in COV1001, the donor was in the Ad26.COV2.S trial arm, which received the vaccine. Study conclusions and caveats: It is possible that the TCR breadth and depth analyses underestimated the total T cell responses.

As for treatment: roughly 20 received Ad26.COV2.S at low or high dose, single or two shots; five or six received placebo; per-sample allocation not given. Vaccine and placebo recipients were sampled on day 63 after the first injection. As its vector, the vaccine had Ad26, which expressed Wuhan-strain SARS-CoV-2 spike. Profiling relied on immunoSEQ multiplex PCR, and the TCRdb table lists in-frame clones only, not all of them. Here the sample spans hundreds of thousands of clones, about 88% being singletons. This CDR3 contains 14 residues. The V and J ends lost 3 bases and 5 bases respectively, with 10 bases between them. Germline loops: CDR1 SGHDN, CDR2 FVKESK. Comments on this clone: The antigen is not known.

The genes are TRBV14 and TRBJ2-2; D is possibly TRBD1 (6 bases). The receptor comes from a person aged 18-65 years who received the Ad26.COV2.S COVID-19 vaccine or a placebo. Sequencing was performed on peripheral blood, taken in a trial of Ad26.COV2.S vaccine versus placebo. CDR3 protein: CASSHGQYTGELFF. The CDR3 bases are TGTGCCAGCAGCCACGGACAGTATACCGGGGAGCTGTTTTTT.